The 12 T cell receptor beta chains below come from one sample, sequenced in a study of CD8+CD57+ T cells in acquired aplastic anemia. The study profiled TCR beta VDJ and CDR3 using genomic DNA as template. One entry per CDR3 protein results from TCRdb running MiXCR on the reads. The table records about 190,000 distinct CDR3 sequences, about half of them present only once. The sample was sorted CD4+, CD8+, or CD8+CD57+ T cells (not recorded which) from PBMCs. The receptors originated from a human donor in good health, serving as a control.

The J gene is TRBJ2-5, the V gene TRBV20-1, with D perhaps given as TRBD1 or TRBD2 (5 bases each). The V gene's germline CDR1 is DFQATT and CDR2 SNEGSKA (reference sequence). V lost 6 bases and J lost 0, with 23 bases in between. The CDR3 runs to 17 residues. The CDR3 DNA is TGCAGTGCCCCCGCTGATTTAGGGACCAGGTACCAAGAGACCCAGTACTTC. Residues: CSAPADLGTRYQETQYF.

This clonotype has a count of ten or more. This chain uses TRBV3-1 with TRBJ2-7; D not certain. The CDR3 contains 12 residues. Germline CDR1 reads LGHDT; CDR2 reads YNNKEL (reference sequence). The V end lost 4 bases, the J end lost 5 bases, and 9 bases lay between the germline ends. CDR3 loop: CASSRLLDEQYF. The CDR3 nucleotides are TGTGCCAGCAGCCGCCTTTTAGACGAGCAGTACTTC.

This clonotype has a count of ten or more. The chain links TRBV5-1 to TRBJ1-1; 9 bases fit TRBD1. This CDR3 is built from 16 residues. CDR1 is SGHRS and CDR2 is YFSETQ in the germline V gene. V was clipped by 1 base and J by 4 bases; unmatched bases: 8. DNA for the CDR3: TGCGCCAGCAGCTTGAATCCACAGGGGGCGGGCACTGAAGCTTTCTTT. The encoded protein is CASSLNPQGAGTEAFF.

This chain joins TRBV6-1 and TRBJ2-7; TRBD2 agrees at 9 bases. The CDR3 length is 13 residues. V lost 7 bases and J lost 3; bases outside the gene matches: 4. The V gene's germline CDR1 is MNHNS and CDR2 SASEGT. The CDR3 DNA sequence: TGTGCCAGCACAAAGACTAGCGGCTACGAGCAGTACTTC. It translates to CASTKTSGYEQYF.

The chain carries TRBV4-1 and TRBJ1-2, with D perhaps TRBD1 (5 bases). Germline loops: CDR1 MGHRA, CDR2 YSYEKL. The CDR3 spans 14 residues. V was trimmed by 3 bases and J by 8 bases, leaving 16 bases between them. CDR3 sequence reads: CASSHEDNLRGYTF. In DNA form, the CDR3 reads TGCGCCAGCAGCCACGAGGACAATCTCAGGGGCTACACCTTC.

V and J are TRBV7-8 and TRBJ2-5, with 12 bases matching TRBD2. This CDR3 spans 14 amino acids. Germline-derived CDR1 and CDR2 are SGHVS and FQNEAQ. The V segment lost 4 bases and the J segment 7 bases; nucleotides outside the gene matches: 4. The CDR3 DNA sequence: TGTGCCAGCAGCTCTAGCGGGGGGGAGGGGACCCAGTACTTC. Protein: CASSSSGGEGTQYF.

The V call is TRBV7-2, the J call TRBJ1-5, with 7 nucleotides matching TRBD1. The CDR3 contains 14 residues. Germline CDR1 reads SGHTA; CDR2 reads FQGNSA. Trimming took 1 base from V and 5 from J; bases not matched to a gene: 2. The CDR3 sequence: CASSLVTGDQPQHF. CDR3 coding DNA: TGTGCCAGCAGCTTAGTTACAGGGGATCAGCCCCAGCATTTT.

The J gene is TRBJ2-7, the V gene TRBV7-2; D call uncertain. Germline CDR1 is SGHTA and CDR2 is FQGNSA. The length of the CDR3 is 12 residues. Written as DNA, the CDR3 is TGCGCCAGCAGTCCTATCTCCTACGAGCAGTACGTC. It yields the protein CASSPISYEQYV.

This clonotype was observed at least ten times. The chain employs TRBV5-8 and TRBJ2-1; possibly TRBD1 for D (5 bases). Between the trimmed V and J ends, which lost 1 base and 8 bases, there was a span of 19 bases. CDR3 length: 16 amino acids. Germline-derived CDR1 and CDR2 are SGHTS and YDEGEE. This chain's CDR3 is CASSLTGQGSKHEQFF. In DNA form, the CDR3 reads TGTGCCAGCAGCTTGACAGGTCAGGGCTCTAAACATGAGCAGTTCTTC. Combining the CDR3 with reference TRBV5-8 and TRBJ2-1 gives the whole variable domain EAGVTQSPTHLIKTRGQQATLRCSPISGHTSVYWYQQALGLGLQFLLWYDEGEERNRGNFPPRFSGRQFPNYSSELNVNALELEDSALYLCASSLTGQGSKHEQFFGPGTRLTVL.

This chain uses TRBV6-6 with TRBJ2-7, with 10 bases aligning to TRBD1. V lost 2 bases to trimming and J lost 3 bases; unmatched junction nucleotides: 7. The germline CDR1 and CDR2 sequences are MNHNY and SVGAGI (reference sequence). CDR3 length: 16 amino acids. The CDR3 nucleotides are TGTGCCAGCAGTTACGACAGGGACAGGGGAATCTACGAGCAGTACTTC. Its translation is CASSYDRDRGIYEQYF.

This sequence joins TRBV20-1 and TRBJ2-7; a possible D gene is TRBD1 (6 bases). Germline-derived CDR1 and CDR2 are DFQATT and SNEGSKA (reference sequence). The CDR3 runs to 15 residues. The V and J ends lost 0 bases and 3 bases respectively, with 15 bases between them. The CDR3 DNA reads as TGCAGTGCTAGAGATGACAGGACCAACTTCTACGAGCAGTACTTC. It codes for CSARDDRTNFYEQYF.

This clonotype was counted many times. The rearrangement uses TRBV20-1 and TRBJ1-2, with D perhaps TRBD1 (5 bases). V lost 5 bases and J lost 4, with 11 bases in between. This CDR3 spans 12 amino acids. Germline V lookup: CDR1 DFQATT, CDR2 SNEGSKA (reference sequence). DNA of the CDR3: TGCAGTGCTGTGGGACGGACCTATGGCTACACCTTC. Protein product: CSAVGRTYGYTF.